These T cell receptor beta chains were read from a single sample in a study of T cell repertoires in cytomegalovirus infection. MiXCR, applied by TCRdb to the reads, yields one record per CDR3 protein. The table lists about 230,000 distinct CDR3 sequences, over 20% of them singletons, with approximately 18% in the top ten. Specimen: CD8+ T cells from PBMCs. These receptors came from a human donor in good health (CMV status not recorded). Some clones in this sample may be carry-over from other donors' samples. CDR3s include the opening cysteine and the closing phenylalanine or tryptophan. A D gene is named only where the DNA matches it firmly. The size of a clone is reported for some rows only, either as once, few or many, or as a class for expanded clones.

>TRBJ2-1|TRBV2|TRBD2|.
TGTGCCAGCAGCGGTCGGGGAGGGGCGCGGCGGGAGTACAATGAGCAGTTCTTC
CASSGRGGARREYNEQFF
>TRBJ2-7|TRBV20-1|.|.
TGCAGTGCCGAGGGGACCACTAACTACGAGCAGTACTTC
CSAEGTTNYEQYF
>TRBJ2-1|TRBV7-6|TRBD1|many
TGTGCCAGCAGCTCTTGGGACAGGGGGGACAATGAGCAGTTCTTC
CASSSWDRGDNEQFF
>TRBJ1-1|TRBV7-9|.|.
TGTGCCAGCACCCACCCGGGACAAAAGAACACTGAAGCTTTCTTT
CASTHPGQKNTEAFF
>TRBJ2-1|TRBV7-6|.|few
TGTGCCAGCACCGGGGGGCCTTCCTACAATGAGCAGTTCTTC
CASTGGPSYNEQFF
>TRBJ2-2|TRBV7-2|.|.
TGTGCCAGCAGCTTAGTTCTCGGGGAGCTGTTTTTT
CASSLVLGELFF
>TRBJ2-7|TRBV20-1|.|few
TGCAGTGGGGCCTCCCTCAACCTCTACGAGCAGTACTTC
CSGASLNLYEQYF
>TRBJ2-3|TRBV7-3|TRBD2|.
TGTGCCAGCAGCCCTAGCGGGGGGGCTACAGATACGCAGTATTTT
CASSPSGGATDTQYF
>TRBJ2-7|TRBV7-9|TRBD1|.
TGTGCCAGCAGCTCAAGCCGACAGGGCTACGAGCAGTACTTC
CASSSSRQGYEQYF
>TRBJ1-1|TRBV27|.|.
TGTGCCAGCAGTCACAGGGCTTCTGAAGCTTTCTTT
CASSHRASEAFF
>TRBJ1-2|TRBV7-9|.|many
TGTGCCAGCAGCTTAATTTTTGATAATGGCTACACCTTC
CASSLIFDNGYTF
>TRBJ2-1|TRBV19|.|.
TGTGCCAGTAGTATAGTCTGGGGGACTGAGCAGTTCTTC
CASSIVWGTEQFF
>TRBJ2-1|TRBV14|TRBD1|few
TGTGCCAGCAGCCATACCGGACAGGGGGTAAACTACAATGAGCAGTTCTTC
CASSHTGQGVNYNEQFF
>TRBJ1-1|TRBV7-6|.|few
TGTGCCAGCAGCTTAGCGGGGGGCGGGGGTACTGAAGCTTTCTTT
CASSLAGGGGTEAFF
>TRBJ1-5|TRBV7-6|.|few
TGTGCCAGCACCAACCGAACAGGACTGGGACATCAGCCCCAGCATTTT
CASTNRTGLGHQPQHF
>TRBJ1-1|TRBV20-1|.|few
TGCAGTGCCAACCCGACCGCTACTGAAGCTTTCTTT
CSANPTATEAFF
>TRBJ1-5|TRBV7-4|TRBD1|few
TGTGCCAGCAGCCAGGGGGGAGCCCACTCCTATAGCAATCAGCCCCAGCATTTT
CASSQGGAHSYSNQPQHF
>TRBJ1-2|TRBV29-1|.|.
TGCAGCGTTCCCCGATCGGGGGGCGCCGGCGGCTACACCTTC
CSVPRSGGAGGYTF
>TRBJ1-1|TRBV28|.|few
TGTGCCAGCAGACCCGGGACATCGGGCACTGAAGCTTTCTTT
CASRPGTSGTEAFF
>TRBJ2-1|TRBV19|.|.
TGTGCCAGTAGTCTCGACATACTCAATGAGCAGTTCTTC
CASSLDILNEQFF
>TRBJ2-1|TRBV20-1|.|many
TGCAGTGCTACCCCAGGGGACGTTAGCTCCTACAATGAGCAGTTCTTC
CSATPGDVSSYNEQFF
>TRBJ2-5|TRBV25-1|.|.
TGTGCCAGCAGTGAATATTTGGTGGGGGTAGGGACCCAGTACTTC
CASSEYLVGVGTQYF
>TRBJ2-1|TRBV7-6|.|many
TGTGCCAGCAGCTGGACGGAGAGCTCCTACAATGAGCAGTTCTTC
CASSWTESSYNEQFF
>TRBJ1-2|TRBV20-1|TRBD1|.
TGCAGTGCTAGAGACAACCGGGACAGGGGGCTGGGCTACACCTTC
CSARDNRDRGLGYTF
>TRBJ1-2|TRBV29-1|.|few
TGCAGCGTTGCAGAAGACAGAAGCTATGGCTACACCTTC
CSVAEDRSYGYTF
>TRBJ2-1|TRBV6-1|.|few
TGTGCCAGCAGAACGTCCATGAACAATGAGCAGTTCTTC
CASRTSMNNEQFF
>TRBJ2-1|TRBV27|TRBD1|many
TGTGCCAGCAGTTTCCTTGACAGGGTCAATGAGCAGTTCTTC
CASSFLDRVNEQFF
>TRBJ2-2|TRBV5-6|.|few
TGTGCCAGCAGGTTCGAGCGGGCCGGGGAGCTGTTTTTT
CASRFERAGELFF
>TRBJ1-5|TRBV9|.|.
TGTGCCAGCAGCGTAGATGGGGGGCTTAGCAATCAGCCCCAGCATTTT
CASSVDGGLSNQPQHF
>TRBJ2-3|TRBV7-9|.|many
TGTGCCAGCACCCACTGGCAGGGGCCCACAGATACGCAGTATTTT
CASTHWQGPTDTQYF
>TRBJ1-1|TRBV12-3/TRBV12-4|TRBD1|many
TGTGCCAGCAGTGCACTTTCGGGACAGGGTTACACTGAAGCTTTCTTT
CASSALSGQGYTEAFF
>TRBJ2-5|TRBV7-8|.|.
TGTGCCAGCAGCCACCCCGGACCAGGGAAAGAAGAGACCCAGTACTTC
CASSHPGPGKEETQYF
>TRBJ2-4|TRBV2|.|few
TGTGCCAGCAGTGCGGAAAGGGGAAACATTCAGTACTTC
CASSAERGNIQYF
>TRBJ1-1|TRBV6-2/TRBV6-3|.|.
TGTGCCAGCAGTTCTGGGGGCTACACTGAAGCTTTCTTT
CASSSGGYTEAFF
>TRBJ2-1|TRBV13|TRBD1|.
TGTGCCAGCAGCCAAACAGGGGTACCCTCCTACAATGAGCAGTTCTTC
CASSQTGVPSYNEQFF
>TRBJ2-7|TRBV2|.|few
TGTGCCAGTACTGGACGTAACTACGAGCAGTACTTC
CASTGRNYEQYF
>TRBJ2-2|TRBV12-3/TRBV12-4|.|.
TGTGCCAGCAGTTTGCGACTCAACACCGGGGAGCTGTTTTTT
CASSLRLNTGELFF
>TRBJ2-2|TRBV19|.|.
TGTGCCAGTAGTCCTTGGGGCAAGGGCACCGGGGAGCTGTTTTTT
CASSPWGKGTGELFF
>TRBJ1-1|TRBV12-3/TRBV12-4|.|.
TGTGCCAGCAGTTTATGGGGCCAGACCTTTGAAGCTTTCTTT
CASSLWGQTFEAFF
>TRBJ1-6|TRBV2|TRBD1|.
TGTGCCGGACAGGGCTCCTATAATTCACCCCTCCACTTT
CAGQGSYNSPLHF
>TRBJ2-7|TRBV7-9|.|.
TGTGCCAGCAGCTTAGTAGCTTCCTACGAGCAGTACTTC
CASSLVASYEQYF
>TRBJ2-7|TRBV7-9|.|medium-sized
TGTGCCAGCAGCTTAGAGGTCTCCTACGAGCAGTACTTC
CASSLEVSYEQYF
>TRBJ2-7|TRBV28|.|many
TGTGCCAGCAGTGACCTCAAGATCTACGAGCAGTACTTC
CASSDLKIYEQYF
>TRBJ2-2|TRBV27|.|few
TGTGCCACCGCTCCCGGGACTGTTACCGGGGAGCTGTTTTTT
CATAPGTVTGELFF
>TRBJ2-7|TRBV20-1|.|few
TGCAGTGCTAGAAACAGCAGGGGTGGGGAGCAGTACTTC
CSARNSRGGEQYF
>TRBJ1-1|TRBV24-1|.|many
TGTGCCACCCAGAAAACCGACCCTTTCTTT
CATQKTDPFF
>TRBJ1-1|TRBV7-3|TRBD1|many
TGTGCCAGCAGCCCACTCACAGGGGCTGAAGCTTTCTTT
CASSPLTGAEAFF
>TRBJ2-3|TRBV14|.|few
TGTGCCAGCAGCCAAGAGGTCGGCTCAAGCACAGATACGCAGTATTTT
CASSQEVGSSTDTQYF
>TRBJ2-1|TRBV2|TRBD2|.
TGTGCCAGCAGTGGTATCCCGCTAGCGGGGGGGCTGTCCTACAATGAGCAGTTCTTC
CASSGIPLAGGLSYNEQFF
>TRBJ2-5|TRBV7-9|TRBD2|few
TGTGCCAGCAGCTGGCTAGCGGGGGATCAAGAGACCCAGTACTTC
CASSWLAGDQETQYF
>TRBJ1-4|TRBV7-8|.|many
TGTGCCAGCAGCCAAAACCGCAGGGGCGTAGAGTCTGAAAAACTGTTTTTT
CASSQNRRGVESEKLFF
>TRBJ2-7|TRBV6-1|.|few
TGTGCCAGCAGTCCCCAAACCCCCACCTACGAGCAGTACTTC
CASSPQTPTYEQYF
>TRBJ2-1|TRBV5-4|TRBD2|few
TGTGCCAGCAGCTTAGGCAGCGGGGGGGCTGTATACAATGAGCAGTTCTTC
CASSLGSGGAVYNEQFF
>TRBJ2-4|TRBV11-2|.|.
TGTGCCAGCAGCTTCCTCTGGGGGGAGAAAAACATTCAGTACTTC
CASSFLWGEKNIQYF
>TRBJ1-2|TRBV6-2/TRBV6-3|.|few
TGTGCCAGCAGTCTCGGGATCAACTATGGCTACACCTTC
CASSLGINYGYTF
>TRBJ1-2|TRBV29-1|.|.
TGCAGCATTGGCCCCGTGTCTGTCTATGGCTACACCTTC
CSIGPVSVYGYTF
>TRBJ1-6|TRBV19|.|few
TGTGCCAGTAGTACCGAGAGTTCACCCCTCCACTTT
CASSTESSPLHF
>TRBJ2-7|TRBV20-1|.|.
TGCAGTGCTAGAGATCTGAGCAGTTCTGGCGGCGAGCAGTACTTC
CSARDLSSSGGEQYF